The present TCR beta chain was sequenced within a study of T cell responses to AZD1222 COVID-19 vaccine. CDR3 size: 15 residues. Germline-derived CDR1 and CDR2 are LNHDA and SQIVND (reference sequence). Trimming cost V 4 bases and J 0 bases; bases outside gene matches: 4. The assay was immunoSEQ multiplex PCR, and TCRdb's table has in-frame clones only and misses some. The sample carries 110,000 to 150,000 clones, around 89% recorded once. The sequences come from peripheral blood, collected on day 0 of AZD1222 vaccination. This sequence was found in an adult in good health. The rearrangement uses TRBV19 and TRBJ1-1; 8 bases line up with TRBD1. CDR3 in DNA: TGTGCCAGTAGTAACCAGGGACAGGTGAACACTGAAGCTTTCTTT. It yields the protein CASSNQGQVNTEAFF.